What follows is one TCR beta chain and its context. The data originate from a study of blood T cell repertoires in COVID-19. For the study at large: T cells, B-cell-depleted T cells, or PBMCs supplied cDNA or gDNA.

Using immunoSEQ multiplex PCR, the repertoire was profiled, and TCRdb retains in-frame clones only, with some absent. The sample shows roughly 310,000 clones, approximately 90% of them seen only once. With 1 base removed from V and 1 base from J, the gap between germline ends came to 13 bases. This CDR3 is 16 amino acids long. Germline values: CDR1 LNHDA, CDR2 SQIVND (reference sequence). Two negative PCRs, clearance, or symptom resolution were required of recovered Cohort 3 donors. The gene calls are TRBV19 and TRBJ2-5, with no clear D. Sequenced: PBMCs or T cells enriched from blood (not recorded which). This TCR derives from a woman in her 40s who had recovered from COVID-19. CDR3 DNA sequence: TGTGCCAGTAGTATAGCGGCCGACTGGTCCCAAGAGACCCAGTACTTC. Its translation is CASSIAADWSQETQYF.